The 16 T cell receptor beta chains below all came from one sample that was sequenced in a study of T cells in Graves' hyperthyroidism and ophthalmopathy. Researchers amplified the TCR beta CDR3 regions from RNA transcripts. A first-round RT-PCR of the TCR CDR3 used the HTBI primer set. Each CDR3 protein is one row after TCRdb ran MiXCR on the multiplex PCR reads. The data contain over 500,000 distinct CDR3 sequences, 12% to 15% of them singletons. Sequenced sample: blood. All receptors derive from a woman aged 40 to 55 with Graves' hyperthyroidism.

This clonotype was recorded many times. The rearrangement links TRBV11-3 to TRBJ2-1; weak D call: TRBD2 (6 bases). The CDR3 loop spans 15 amino acids. The V end was cut by 4 bases, the J end by 0 bases, with 10 bases between. From germline, CDR1 is SGHNT and CDR2 YENEEA. The CDR3, as DNA: TGTGCCAGCAGCTCTAGGCGGGGCTCCTACAATGAGCAGTTCTTC. This gives the protein CASSSRRGSYNEQFF.

This chain connects TRBV6-1 to TRBJ2-7; D remains ambiguous. The CDR3 extends over 13 amino acids. The V gene lost 3 bases and the J gene lost 1 base, with 7 bases spanning the gap. Germline assignment: CDR1 MNHNS and CDR2 SASEGT. The CDR3 DNA sequence: TGTGCCAGCAGTGACGTAGGGTCCTACGAGCAGTACTTC. Its protein product is CASSDVGSYEQYF.

The chain uses TRBV6-1 and TRBJ2-1; 9 nucleotides align to TRBD2. Germline CDR1 reads MNHNS; CDR2 reads SASEGT. The J segment lost 5 bases and the V segment lost 6 bases, leaving 8 bases of the junction unmatched. The length of the CDR3 is 15 residues. The CDR3 DNA reads as TGTGCCAGCAGGGGGGTAGCGGGGGTTAACAATGAGCAGTTCTTC. Its protein is CASRGVAGVNNEQFF.

This clonotype has just a few counts. V gene TRBV27 combines with J gene TRBJ2-6; D possibly corresponds to TRBD1 (6 bases). With 0 bases removed from V and 1 base from J, the gap between germline ends came to 16 bases. This CDR3 contains 19 residues. Germline values: CDR1 MNHEY, CDR2 SMNVEV (reference sequence). In DNA form, the CDR3 reads TGTGCCAGCAGTTTATCAAGCTCAGGGGTAAGATCTGGGGCCAACGTCCTGACTTTC. Translating it yields CASSLSSSGVRSGANVLTF.

This clonotype appeared a single time. This chain links TRBV6-2 or TRBV6-3 with TRBJ2-4, with 10 bases fitting TRBD1. CDR3 length: 16 residues. Germline CDR1 and CDR2: MNHEY and SVGEGT. Unmatched junction bases numbered 3, after V lost 4 bases and J lost 0 bases. CDR3 loop: CASSSDRGLAKNIQYF. The CDR3 DNA reads TGTGCCAGCAGTTCGGACAGGGGGTTAGCCAAAAACATTCAGTACTTC.

This chain joins TRBV7-2 and TRBJ2-1; TRBD2 matches at 10 bases. Germline V gene sequence: CDR1 SGHTA, CDR2 FQGNSA. V shed 6 bases and J 0 bases; nucleotides not matched to a gene: 14. This CDR3 contains 19 residues. This CDR3 is CASRTSGLAALSSYNEQFF. DNA for the CDR3: TGTGCCAGCAGGACTTCAGGACTAGCGGCTCTGAGCTCCTACAATGAGCAGTTCTTC.

A remark on this clonotype: A much larger clonotype is one base distant, so this may be a read error. Likely a read error: the CDR3 ends without its conserved phenylalanine or tryptophan. This chain links TRBV20-1 with TRBJ2-3; weak D call: TRBD2 (6 bases). The CDR3 loop spans 14 amino acids. The V gene's germline CDR1 is DFQATT and CDR2 SNEGSKA (reference sequence). V lost 5 bases and J lost 4, with 16 bases in between. The CDR3 region has the DNA TGCAGTGCTTTTAGCGGCCTCAGGCCAGATACGCAGTATCTT. Translated: CSAFSGLRPDTQYL.

The V gene is TRBV29-1, the J gene TRBJ2-3; D unresolved. Trimming removed 4 bases at V and 0 bases at J, with 5 bases between. Germline CDR1 and CDR2: SQVTM and ANQGSEA. This CDR3 comprises 12 residues. The CDR3 here is CSVVQSTDTQYF. The CDR3, as DNA: TGCAGCGTTGTACAGAGCACAGATACGCAGTATTTT.

The chain carries TRBV29-1 and TRBJ1-1; D gene unclear. Germline V CDR1 and CDR2: SQVTM, ANQGSEA. Deletions cut 6 bases from V and 3 bases from J, with 5 bases between. This CDR3 comprises 10 residues. CDR3 bases: TGCAGCGTACGGGACACTGAAGCTTTCTTT. Its translation: CSVRDTEAFF.

This clonotype showed up just a few times. This sequence joins TRBV28 and TRBJ1-1; D gene uncertain. The CDR3 extends over 15 amino acids. The V end was cut by 7 bases, the J end by 1 base, with 16 bases between. CDR1 and CDR2 from the germline V gene are MDHEN and SYDVKM. The CDR3 nucleotides read TGTGCCAGCACCCTAAGGCCCGTTGGGAACACTGAAGCTTTCTTT. It yields the protein CASTLRPVGNTEAFF.

This clonotype was detected ten times or more. CDR3 region: CASSFPSGKPKRGNEQFF. The DNA for the CDR3 is TGTGCCAGCAGTTTTCCTAGCGGGAAACCTAAGAGGGGGAATGAGCAGTTCTTC. J is TRBJ2-1 and V is TRBV28, with TRBD2 identical over 9 bases. After removal of 3 bases from V and 7 bases from J, the junction contained 16 bases not matched to a gene. CDR1 is MDHEN and CDR2 is SYDVKM in the germline V gene. The CDR3 runs to 18 residues.

The chain couples TRBV5-5 to TRBJ1-1, with a possible D match to TRBD1 (6 bases). The V gene's germline CDR1 is SGHKS and CDR2 YYEKEE (reference sequence). This CDR3 has 16 residues. V was cut by 3 bases and J by 5 bases, with 20 bases left in between. CDR3 residues: CASSSTRSQGLTEAFF. CDR3 in DNA: TGTGCCAGCAGCTCTACACGGTCCCAGGGGCTGACTGAAGCTTTCTTT.

This clonotype has a handful of counts. The rearrangement joins TRBV5-8 to TRBJ2-3; tentatively, D is TRBD1 (6 bases). CDR1 is SGHTS, CDR2 YDEGEE, per germline. The CDR3 totals 13 residues. V lost 4 bases, J lost 4 bases, and 10 bases lay in between. The CDR3 region has the DNA TGTGCCAGCAGCGCTAAGGGGGCAGATACGCAGTATTTT. This translates into CASSAKGADTQYF.

Only a few counts were recorded for this clonotype. The J gene is TRBJ1-4, the V gene TRBV10-3, with D maybe TRBD1 (6 bases). Deletions cut 10 bases from V and 5 bases from J, with 14 bases between. Per germline, CDR1 ENHRY and CDR2 SYGVKD. The CDR3 is 13 residues long. DNA for the CDR3: TGTGCCACCATAGGACAGATGAATGAAAAACTGTTTTTT. It translates to CATIGQMNEKLFF.

The sample holds many counts of this clonotype. The junction departs from germline at one end; a sequencing error may be responsible. This chain links TRBV7-7 with TRBJ2-2; D uncertain. The CDR3 is 15 residues long. Germline assignment: CDR1 SSHAT and CDR2 FNYEAQ (reference sequence). In DNA form, the CDR3 reads TGTGCTAGCAGCTCGTCCCAAGCGATCACCGGGGAGCTGTTTTTT. Translating it yields CASSSSQAITGELFF.

In this sample, this clonotype turned up a few times. V usage is TRBV29-1 and J usage is TRBJ2-1; TRBD1 aligns across 8 bases. J was trimmed by 4 bases and V by 5 bases; bases with no gene match: 7. Looked up from germline, CDR1 is SQVTM and CDR2 is ANQGSEA. This CDR3 has 14 amino acids. The CDR3 DNA is TGCAGCGTTACTGGGACAGGTTTATACAATGAGCAGTTCTTC. Its protein product is CSVTGTGLYNEQFF.